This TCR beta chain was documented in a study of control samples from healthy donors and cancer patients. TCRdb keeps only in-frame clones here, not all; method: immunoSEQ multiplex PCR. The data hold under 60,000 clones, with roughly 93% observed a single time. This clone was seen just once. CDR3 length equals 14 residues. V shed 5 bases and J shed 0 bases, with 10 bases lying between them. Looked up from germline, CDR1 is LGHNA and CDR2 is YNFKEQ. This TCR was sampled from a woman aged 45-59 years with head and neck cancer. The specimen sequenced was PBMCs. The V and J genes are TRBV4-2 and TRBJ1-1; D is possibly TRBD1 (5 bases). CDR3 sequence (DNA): TGTGCCAGCAGCGGGGCCAGTTTGAACACTGAAGCTTTCTTT. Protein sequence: CASSGASLNTEAFF.